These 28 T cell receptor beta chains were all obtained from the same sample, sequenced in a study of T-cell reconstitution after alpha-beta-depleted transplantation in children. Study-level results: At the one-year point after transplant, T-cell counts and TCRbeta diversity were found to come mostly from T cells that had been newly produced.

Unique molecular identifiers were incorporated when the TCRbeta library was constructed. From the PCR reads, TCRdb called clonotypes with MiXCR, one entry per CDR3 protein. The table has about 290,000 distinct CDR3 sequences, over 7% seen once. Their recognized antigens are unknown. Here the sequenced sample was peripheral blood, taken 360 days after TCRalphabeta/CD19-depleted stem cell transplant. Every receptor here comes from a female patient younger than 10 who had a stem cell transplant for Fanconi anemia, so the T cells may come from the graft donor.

The CDR3 loop reads CASSTAWNTGELFF. As DNA, the CDR3 is TGTGCCAGCAGCACAGCCTGGAACACCGGGGAGCTGTTTTTT. The rearrangement links TRBV6-2 or TRBV6-3 to TRBJ2-2; D gene unclear. V shed 6 bases and J shed 1 base, with 9 bases lying between them. Per germline, CDR1 MNHEY and CDR2 SVGEGT. The length of the CDR3 is 14 residues.

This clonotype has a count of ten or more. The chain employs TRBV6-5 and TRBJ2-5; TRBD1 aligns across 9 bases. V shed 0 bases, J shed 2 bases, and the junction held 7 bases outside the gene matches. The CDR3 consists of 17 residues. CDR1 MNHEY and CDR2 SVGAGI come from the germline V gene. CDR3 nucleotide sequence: TGTGCCAGCAGTTACTCTACAGGGGGCGCGGGGCAAGAGACCCAGTACTTC. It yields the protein CASSYSTGGAGQETQYF.

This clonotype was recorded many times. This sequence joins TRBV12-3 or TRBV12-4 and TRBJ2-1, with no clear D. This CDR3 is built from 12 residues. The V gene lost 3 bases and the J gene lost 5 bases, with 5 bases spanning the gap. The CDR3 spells CASSFLDNEQFF. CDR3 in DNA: TGTGCCAGCAGTTTCTTGGACAATGAGCAGTTCTTC.

The CDR3: CAGRESGTGELFF. The DNA for the CDR3 is TGTGCAGGGCGGGAATCGGGCACCGGGGAGCTGTTTTTT. The chain couples TRBV6-2 or TRBV6-3 to TRBJ2-2, with D possibly matching TRBD2 (6 bases). Germline CDR1 and CDR2: MNHEY and SVGEGT. This CDR3 region has 13 residues.

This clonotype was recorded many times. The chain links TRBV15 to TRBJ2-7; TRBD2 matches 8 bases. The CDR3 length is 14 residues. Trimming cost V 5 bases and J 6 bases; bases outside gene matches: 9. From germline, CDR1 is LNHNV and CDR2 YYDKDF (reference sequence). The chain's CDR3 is CATSEGLVTLEQYF. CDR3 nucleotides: TGTGCCACCAGCGAGGGACTAGTGACCCTCGAGCAGTACTTC.

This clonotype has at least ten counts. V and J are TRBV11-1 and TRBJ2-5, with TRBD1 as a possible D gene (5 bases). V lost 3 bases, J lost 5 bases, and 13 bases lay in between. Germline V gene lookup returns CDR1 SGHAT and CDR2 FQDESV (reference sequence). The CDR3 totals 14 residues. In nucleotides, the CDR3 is TGTGCCAGCAGCTTGAGACAGCTCGGGGAGACCCAGTACTTC. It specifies CASSLRQLGETQYF. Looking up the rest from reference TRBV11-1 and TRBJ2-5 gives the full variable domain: EAEVAQSPRYKITEKSQAVAFWCDPISGHATLYWYRQILGQGPELLVQFQDESVVDDSQLPKDRFSAERLKGVDSTLKIQPAELGDSAMYLCASSLRQLGETQYFGPGTRLLVL.

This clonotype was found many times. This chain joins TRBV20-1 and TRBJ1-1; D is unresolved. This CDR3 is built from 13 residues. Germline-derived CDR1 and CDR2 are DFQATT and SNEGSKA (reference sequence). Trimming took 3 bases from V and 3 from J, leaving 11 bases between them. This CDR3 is CSASRQQDTEAFF. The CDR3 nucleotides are TGCAGTGCTAGTAGGCAGCAGGACACTGAAGCTTTCTTT.

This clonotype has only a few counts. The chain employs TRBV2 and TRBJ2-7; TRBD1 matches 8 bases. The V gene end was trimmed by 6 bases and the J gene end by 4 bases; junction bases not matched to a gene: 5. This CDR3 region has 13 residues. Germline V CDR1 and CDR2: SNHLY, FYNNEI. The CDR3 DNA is TGTGCCAGCAGACCGGACAGGGAGTACGAGCAGTACTTC. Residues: CASRPDREYEQYF.

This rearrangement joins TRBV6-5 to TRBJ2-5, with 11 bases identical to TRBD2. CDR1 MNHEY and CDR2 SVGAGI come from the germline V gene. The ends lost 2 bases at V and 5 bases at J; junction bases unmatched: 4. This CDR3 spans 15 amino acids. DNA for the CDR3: TGTGCCAGCAGTTACACTAGCGGGAGCAGGGAGACCCAGTACTTC. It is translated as CASSYTSGSRETQYF.

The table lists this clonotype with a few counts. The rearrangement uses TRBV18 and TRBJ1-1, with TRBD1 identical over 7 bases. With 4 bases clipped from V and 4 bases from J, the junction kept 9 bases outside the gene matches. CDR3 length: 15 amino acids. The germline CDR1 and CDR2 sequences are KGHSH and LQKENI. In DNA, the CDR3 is TGTGCCAGCTCACTGAAAACAGGGGATGCCACTGAAGCTTTCTTT. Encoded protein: CASSLKTGDATEAFF.

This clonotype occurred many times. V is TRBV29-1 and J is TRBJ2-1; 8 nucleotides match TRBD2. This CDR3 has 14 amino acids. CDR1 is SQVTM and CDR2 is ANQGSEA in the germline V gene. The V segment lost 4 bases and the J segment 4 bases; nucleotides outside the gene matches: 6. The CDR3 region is CSVVIAGWYNEQFF. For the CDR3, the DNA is TGCAGCGTTGTTATAGCGGGGTGGTACAATGAGCAGTTCTTC.

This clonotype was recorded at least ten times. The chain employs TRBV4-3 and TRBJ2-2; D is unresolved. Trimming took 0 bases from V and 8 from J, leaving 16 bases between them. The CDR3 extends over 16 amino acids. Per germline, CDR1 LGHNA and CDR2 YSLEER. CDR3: CASSQESSVIGGELFF. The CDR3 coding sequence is TGCGCCAGCAGCCAAGAGTCTTCGGTTATCGGAGGGGAGCTGTTTTTT.

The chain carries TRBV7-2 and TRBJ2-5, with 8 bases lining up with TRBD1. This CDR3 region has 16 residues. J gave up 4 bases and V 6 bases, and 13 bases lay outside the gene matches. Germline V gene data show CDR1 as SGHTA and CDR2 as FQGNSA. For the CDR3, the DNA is TGTGCCAGCAGTCGCTACCGGACAGGGCCGACAGAGACCCAGTACTTC. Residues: CASSRYRTGPTETQYF.

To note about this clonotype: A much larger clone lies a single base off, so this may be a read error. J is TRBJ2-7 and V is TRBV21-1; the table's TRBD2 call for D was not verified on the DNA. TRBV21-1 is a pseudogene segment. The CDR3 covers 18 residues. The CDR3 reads CASSPSIQSGSSGYEQYF. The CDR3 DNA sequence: TGTGCCAGCAGCCCGAGCATACAAAGCGGGAGCTCCGGCTACGAGCAGTACTTC.

The CDR3 sequence: CASSNDRSYEQYF. CDR3 nucleotide sequence: TGTGCCAGCAGTAACGACAGGTCCTACGAGCAGTACTTC. V and J are TRBV12-3 or TRBV12-4 and TRBJ2-7; D possibly corresponds to TRBD1 (6 bases). Between the trimmed V and J ends, which lost 5 bases and 1 base, there was a span of 9 bases. The CDR3 has 13 amino acids.

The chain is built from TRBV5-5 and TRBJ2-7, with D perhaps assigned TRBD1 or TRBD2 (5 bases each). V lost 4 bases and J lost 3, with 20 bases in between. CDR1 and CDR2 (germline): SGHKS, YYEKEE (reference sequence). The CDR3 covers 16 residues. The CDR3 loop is CASSAVWGRPHYEQYV. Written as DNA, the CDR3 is TGTGCCAGCAGCGCGGTGTGGGGGAGACCCCACTACGAGCAGTACGTC.

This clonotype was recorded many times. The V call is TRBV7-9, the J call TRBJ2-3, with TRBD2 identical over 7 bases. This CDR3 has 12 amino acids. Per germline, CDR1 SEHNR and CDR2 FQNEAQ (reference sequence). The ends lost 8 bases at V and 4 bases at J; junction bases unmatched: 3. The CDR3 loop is CASQRGADTQYF. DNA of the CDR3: TGTGCCAGCCAACGGGGGGCAGATACGCAGTATTTT.

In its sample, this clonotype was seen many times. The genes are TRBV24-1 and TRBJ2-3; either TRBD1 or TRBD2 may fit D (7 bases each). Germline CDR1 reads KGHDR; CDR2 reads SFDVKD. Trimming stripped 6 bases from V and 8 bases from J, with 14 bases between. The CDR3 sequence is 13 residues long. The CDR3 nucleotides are TGTGCCACCAGTCCCCCAGGGGGGGGTACGCAGTATTTT. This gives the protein CATSPPGGGTQYF.

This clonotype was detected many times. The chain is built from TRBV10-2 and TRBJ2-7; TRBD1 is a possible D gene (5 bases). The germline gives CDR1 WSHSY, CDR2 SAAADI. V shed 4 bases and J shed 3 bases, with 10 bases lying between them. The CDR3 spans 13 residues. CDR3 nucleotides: TGCGCCAGCAGTGTACCAGGGAACTACGAGCAGTACGTC. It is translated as CASSVPGNYEQYV.

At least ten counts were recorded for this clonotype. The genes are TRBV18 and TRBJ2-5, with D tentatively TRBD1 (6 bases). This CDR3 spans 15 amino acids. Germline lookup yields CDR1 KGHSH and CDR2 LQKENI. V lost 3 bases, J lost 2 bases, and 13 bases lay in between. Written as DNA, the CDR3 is TGTGCCAGCTCACCCCCCGGGACAACTCAAGAGACCCAGTACTTC. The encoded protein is CASSPPGTTQETQYF.

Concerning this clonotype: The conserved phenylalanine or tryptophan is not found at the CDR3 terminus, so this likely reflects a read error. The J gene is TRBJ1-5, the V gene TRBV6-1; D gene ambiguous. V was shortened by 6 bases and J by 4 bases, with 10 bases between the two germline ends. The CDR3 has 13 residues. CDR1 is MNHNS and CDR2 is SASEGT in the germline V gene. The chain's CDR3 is CASRMDGNQPQHV. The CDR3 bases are TGTGCCAGCAGGATGGACGGGAATCAGCCCCAGCATGTT.

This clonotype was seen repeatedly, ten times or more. For the CDR3, the DNA is TGCGCCAGCAGCCGAGGACCGACTAGCGGGGGGCGAGAGACCCAGTACTTC. Its translation is CASSRGPTSGGRETQYF. The chain employs TRBV4-3 and TRBJ2-5; 13 bases fit TRBD2. Per the germline V gene, CDR1 is LGHNA and CDR2 is YSLEER. This CDR3 contains 17 residues. After removal of 4 bases from V and 4 bases from J, the junction contained 9 bases not matched to a gene.

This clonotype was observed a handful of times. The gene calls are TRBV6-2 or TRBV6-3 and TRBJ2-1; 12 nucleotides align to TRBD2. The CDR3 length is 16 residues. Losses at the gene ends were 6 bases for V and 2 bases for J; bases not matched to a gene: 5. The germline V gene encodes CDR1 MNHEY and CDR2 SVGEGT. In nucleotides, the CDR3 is TGTGCCAGCAGCTTCGGACTAGCGGGGACCTACAATGAGCAGTTCTTC. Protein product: CASSFGLAGTYNEQFF.

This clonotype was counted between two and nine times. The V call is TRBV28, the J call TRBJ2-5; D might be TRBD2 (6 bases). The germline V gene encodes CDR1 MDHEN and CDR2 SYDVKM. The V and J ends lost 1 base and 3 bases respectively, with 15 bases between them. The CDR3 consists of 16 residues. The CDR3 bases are TGTGCCAGCAGTTTATCCTTCCGGGACTTTAAAGAGACCCAGTACTTC. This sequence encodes CASSLSFRDFKETQYF.

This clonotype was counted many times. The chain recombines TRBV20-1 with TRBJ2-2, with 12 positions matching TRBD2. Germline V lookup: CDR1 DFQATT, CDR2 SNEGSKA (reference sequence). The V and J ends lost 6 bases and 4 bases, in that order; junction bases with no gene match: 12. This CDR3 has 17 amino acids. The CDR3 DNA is TGCAGTGCCGGCCTACTAGCGGGGGGTGCGAGCACCGGGGAGCTGTTTTTT. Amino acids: CSAGLLAGGASTGELFF.

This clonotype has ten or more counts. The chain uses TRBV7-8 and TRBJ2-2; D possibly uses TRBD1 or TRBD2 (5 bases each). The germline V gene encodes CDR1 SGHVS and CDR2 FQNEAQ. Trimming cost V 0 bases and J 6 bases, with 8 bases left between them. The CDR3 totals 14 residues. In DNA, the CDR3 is TGTGCCAGCAGCTTAGCGGTGGGGGCCGGGGAGCTGTTTTTT. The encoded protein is CASSLAVGAGELFF.

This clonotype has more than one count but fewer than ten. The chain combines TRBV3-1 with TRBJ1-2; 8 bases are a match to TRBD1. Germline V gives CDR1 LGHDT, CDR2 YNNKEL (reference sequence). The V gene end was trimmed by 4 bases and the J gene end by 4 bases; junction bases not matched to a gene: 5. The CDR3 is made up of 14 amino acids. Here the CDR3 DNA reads TGTGCCAGCAGCCGCAGGGGGCAGCGCTATGGCTACACCTTC. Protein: CASSRRGQRYGYTF.

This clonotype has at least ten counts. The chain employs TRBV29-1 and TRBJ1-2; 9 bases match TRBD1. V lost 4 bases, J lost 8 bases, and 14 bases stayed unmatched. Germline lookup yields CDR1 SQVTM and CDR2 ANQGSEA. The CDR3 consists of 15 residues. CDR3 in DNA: TGCAGCGTTGGGGGTCCGGGACAGGGTTTGAGCGGCTACACCTTC. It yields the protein CSVGGPGQGLSGYTF.